The rows below give T cell receptor beta chains drawn from one sample of a study of vaccination effects on CD4 cells after COVID-19. Only in-frame clones appear in the TCRdb table, and some are missing; sequencing was by immunoSEQ multiplex PCR. Of 45,000 to 65,000 clones listed, 75% to 90% are singletons. Their antigens remain unidentified. The material was CD4+ T cells from PBMCs cultured with HCoV-229E spike peptides, obtained before COVID-19 vaccination. These receptors were taken from a human donor who received a COVID-19 vaccine. Both conserved end residues are part of each CDR3. A D gene is named only where the DNA matches it firmly. Expanded clones are given a class, and other clones once, few, many or no size at all.

v_gene	j_gene	d_gene	abundance	CDR3aa	CDR3nt
TRBV5-1	TRBJ2-5	TRBD2	-	CASSLDSGEETQYF	TGCGCCAGCAGCTTGGATAGCGGGGAAGAGACCCAGTACTTC
TRBV19	TRBJ1-1	-	few	CASIRNTEAFF	TGTGCCAGTATTCGGAACACTGAAGCTTTCTTT
TRBV20-1	TRBJ2-3	-	-	CSANREIVRYF	TGCAGTGCAAACAGGGAAATCGTACGGTATTTT
TRBV13	TRBJ2-1	-	-	CASSLDGRVNEQFF	TGTGCCAGCAGCTTAGACGGGCGCGTCAATGAGCAGTTCTTC
TRBV24-1	TRBJ1-2	-	-	CATSPDGTYGYTF	TGTGCCACCAGTCCGGACGGGACCTATGGCTACACCTTC
TRBV29-1	TRBJ2-1	TRBD1	-	CSVVDRDNEQFF	TGCAGCGTTGTTGACAGGGACAATGAGCAGTTCTTC
TRBV5-1	TRBJ1-6	TRBD1	-	CASSPGTGNNNSPLHF	TGCGCCAGCAGCCCAGGGACAGGCAACAATAATTCACCCCTCCACTTT
TRBV5-1	TRBJ2-2	-	few	CASADIGGSGELFF	TGCGCCAGCGCTGACATCGGGGGATCCGGGGAGCTGTTTTTT
TRBV4-1	TRBJ2-5	-	once	CASSPSGGVQETQYF	TGCGCCAGCAGTCCATCAGGCGGGGTCCAAGAGACCCAGTACTTC
TRBV19	TRBJ1-3	-	few	CASSPGVGAGNTIYF	TGTGCCAGTAGTCCCGGAGTTGGGGCTGGAAACACCATATATTTT
TRBV10-3	TRBJ2-4	-	-	CAISDGSGNKNIQYF	TGTGCCATCAGTGATGGGTCAGGGAACAAAAACATTCAGTACTTC
TRBV30	TRBJ1-2	TRBD1	-	CAWSGTGVGGYTF	TGTGCCTGGAGTGGGACAGGGGTAGGCGGCTACACCTTC
TRBV6-2/TRBV6-3	TRBJ2-5	-	-	CASSNPRLETQYF	TGTGCCAGCAGTAACCCCCGGTTGGAGACCCAGTACTTC
TRBV19	TRBJ2-2	TRBD1	few	CASGGTGTALPGELFF	TGTGCCAGTGGTGGGACCGGGACAGCTCTTCCCGGGGAGCTGTTTTTT
TRBV18	TRBJ2-4	TRBD1	-	CASSPPNAGGDIQYF	TGTGCCAGCTCACCACCGAATGCAGGGGGTGACATTCAGTACTTC
TRBV5-1	TRBJ2-3	-	-	CASSLTSPDTQYF	TGCGCCAGCAGCTTGACGAGTCCAGATACGCAGTATTTT
TRBV3-1/TRBV3-2	TRBJ2-5	TRBD1	-	CASSHRGQAEETQYF	TGTGCCAGCAGCCACCGCGGACAGGCCGAAGAGACCCAGTACTTC